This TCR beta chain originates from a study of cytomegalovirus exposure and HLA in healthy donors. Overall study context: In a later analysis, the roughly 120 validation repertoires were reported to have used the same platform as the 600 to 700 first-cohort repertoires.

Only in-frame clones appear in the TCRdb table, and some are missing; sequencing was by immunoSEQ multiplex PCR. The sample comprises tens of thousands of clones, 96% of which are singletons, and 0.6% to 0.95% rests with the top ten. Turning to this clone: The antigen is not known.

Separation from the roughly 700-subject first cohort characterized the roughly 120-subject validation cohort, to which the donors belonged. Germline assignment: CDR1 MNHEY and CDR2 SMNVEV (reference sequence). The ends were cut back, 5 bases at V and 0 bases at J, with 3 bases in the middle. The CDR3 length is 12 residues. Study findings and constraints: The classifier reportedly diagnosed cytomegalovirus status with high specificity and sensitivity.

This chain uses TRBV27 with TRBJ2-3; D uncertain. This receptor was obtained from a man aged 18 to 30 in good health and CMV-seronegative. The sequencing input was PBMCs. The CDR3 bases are TGTGCCAGCAGTCCTAGCACAGATACGCAGTATTTT. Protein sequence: CASSPSTDTQYF.